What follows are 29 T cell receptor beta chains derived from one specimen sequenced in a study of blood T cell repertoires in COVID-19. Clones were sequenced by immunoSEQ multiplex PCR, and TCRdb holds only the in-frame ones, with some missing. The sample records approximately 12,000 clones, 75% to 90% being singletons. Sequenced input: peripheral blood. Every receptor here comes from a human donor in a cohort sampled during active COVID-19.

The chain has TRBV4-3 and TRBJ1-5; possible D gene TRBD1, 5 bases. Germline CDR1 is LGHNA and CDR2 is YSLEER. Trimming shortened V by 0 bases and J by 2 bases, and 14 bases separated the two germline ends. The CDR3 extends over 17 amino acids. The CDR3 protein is CASSQDLLTGGNQPQHF. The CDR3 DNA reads TGCGCCAGCAGCCAAGATCTTTTGACGGGGGGCAATCAGCCCCAGCATTTT.

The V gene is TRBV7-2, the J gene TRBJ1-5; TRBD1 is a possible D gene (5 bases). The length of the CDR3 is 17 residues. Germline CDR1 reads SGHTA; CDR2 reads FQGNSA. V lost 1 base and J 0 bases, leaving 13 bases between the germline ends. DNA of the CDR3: TGTGCCAGCAGCTTAGGGAGGGGTGACACTAGCAATCAGCCCCAGCATTTT. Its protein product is CASSLGRGDTSNQPQHF.

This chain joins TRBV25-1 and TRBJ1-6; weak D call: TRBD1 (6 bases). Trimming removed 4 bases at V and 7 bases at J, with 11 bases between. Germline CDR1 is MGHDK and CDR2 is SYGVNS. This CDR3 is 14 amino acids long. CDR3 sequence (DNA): TGTGCCAGCAGTGTGCAGGGGAGAAATTCACCCCTCCACTTT. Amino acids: CASSVQGRNSPLHF.

CDR3 sequence: CAGSQGYNQPQHF. CDR3 nucleotide sequence: TGTGCGGGGTCCCAGGGATACAATCAGCCCCAGCATTTT. J is TRBJ1-5 and V is TRBV6-5; the D gene is possibly TRBD1 (5 bases). The CDR3 totals 13 residues. The germline gives CDR1 MNHEY, CDR2 SVGAGI.

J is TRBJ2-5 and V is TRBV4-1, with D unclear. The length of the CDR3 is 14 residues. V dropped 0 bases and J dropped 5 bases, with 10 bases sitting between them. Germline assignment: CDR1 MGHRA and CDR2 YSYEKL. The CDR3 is CASSQEISSETQYF. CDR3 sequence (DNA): TGCGCCAGCAGCCAAGAAATTAGTTCGGAGACCCAGTACTTC.

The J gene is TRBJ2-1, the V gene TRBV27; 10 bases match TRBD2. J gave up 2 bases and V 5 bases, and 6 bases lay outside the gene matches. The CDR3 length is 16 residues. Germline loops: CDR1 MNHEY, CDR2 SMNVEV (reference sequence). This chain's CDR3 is CASSQSGGEPYNEQFF. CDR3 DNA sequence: TGTGCCAGCAGTCAGAGCGGGGGGGAACCCTACAATGAGCAGTTCTTC.

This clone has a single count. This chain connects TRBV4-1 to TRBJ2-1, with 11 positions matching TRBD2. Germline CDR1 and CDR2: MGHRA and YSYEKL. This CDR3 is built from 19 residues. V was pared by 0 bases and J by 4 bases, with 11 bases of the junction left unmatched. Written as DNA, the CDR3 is TGCGCCAGCAGCCAAGAAAGTCTGAGACTAGCGGGGATTTACAATGAGCAGTTCTTC. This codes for CASSQESLRLAGIYNEQFF.

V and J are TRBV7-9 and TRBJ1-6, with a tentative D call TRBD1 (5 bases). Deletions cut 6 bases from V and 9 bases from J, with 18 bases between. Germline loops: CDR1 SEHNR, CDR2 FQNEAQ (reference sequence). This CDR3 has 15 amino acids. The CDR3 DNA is TGTGCCAGCAGGCGCTTAGGGGCCCTTATTTCACCCCTCCACTTT. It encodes CASRRLGALISPLHF.

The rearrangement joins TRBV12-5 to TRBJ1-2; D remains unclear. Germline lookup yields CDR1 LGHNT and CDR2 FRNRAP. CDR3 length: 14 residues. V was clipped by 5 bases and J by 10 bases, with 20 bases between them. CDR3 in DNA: TGTGCTAGTGGTCCCTTCGTCGCGGGGTCGGACTACACCTTC. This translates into CASGPFVAGSDYTF.

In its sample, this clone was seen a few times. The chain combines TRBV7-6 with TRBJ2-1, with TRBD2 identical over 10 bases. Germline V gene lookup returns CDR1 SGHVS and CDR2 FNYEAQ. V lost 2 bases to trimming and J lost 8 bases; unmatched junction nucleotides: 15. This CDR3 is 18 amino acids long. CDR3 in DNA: TGTGCCAGCAGCTTACTTACTAGCGGGGAGTACGTTCTCGATGAGCAGTTCTTC. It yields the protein CASSLLTSGEYVLDEQFF.

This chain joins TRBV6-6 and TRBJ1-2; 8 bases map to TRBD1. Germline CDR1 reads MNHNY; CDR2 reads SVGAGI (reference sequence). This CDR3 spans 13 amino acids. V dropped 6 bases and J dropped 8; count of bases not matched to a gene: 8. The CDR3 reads CASSLTGGGGYTF. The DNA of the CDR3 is TGTGCCAGCAGCTTAACAGGGGGAGGAGGCTACACCTTC.

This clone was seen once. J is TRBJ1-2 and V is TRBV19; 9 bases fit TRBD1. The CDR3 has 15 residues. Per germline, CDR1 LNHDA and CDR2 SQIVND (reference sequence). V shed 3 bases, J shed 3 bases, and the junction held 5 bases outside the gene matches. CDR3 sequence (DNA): TGTGCCAGTAGTATCACAGGGGGCGCGTACTATGGCTACACCTTC. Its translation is CASSITGGAYYGYTF.

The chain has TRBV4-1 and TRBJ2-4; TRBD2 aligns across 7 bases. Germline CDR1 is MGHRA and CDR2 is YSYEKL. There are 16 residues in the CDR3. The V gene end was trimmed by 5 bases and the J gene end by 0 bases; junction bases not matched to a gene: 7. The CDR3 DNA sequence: TGCGCCAGCAGCGGGGGGGATGGGCTAGCCAAAAACATTCAGTACTTC. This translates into CASSGGDGLAKNIQYF.

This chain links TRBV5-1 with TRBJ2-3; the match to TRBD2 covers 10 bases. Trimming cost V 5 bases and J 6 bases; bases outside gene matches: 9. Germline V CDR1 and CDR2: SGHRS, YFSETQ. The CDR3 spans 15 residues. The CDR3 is CASRIGTSESDTQYF. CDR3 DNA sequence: TGCGCCAGCAGAATTGGGACTAGCGAGTCCGATACGCAGTATTTT. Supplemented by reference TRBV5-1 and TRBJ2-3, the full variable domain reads KAGVTQTPRYLIKTRGQQVTLSCSPISGHRSVSWYQQTPGQGLQFLFEYFSETQRNKGNFPGRFSGRQFSNSRSEMNVSTLELGDSALYLCASRIGTSESDTQYFGPGTRLTVL.

The CDR3 coding sequence is TGCGCCAGCAGCGAAGGGACTAGCGGGGCGCAGACCCAGTACTTC. As protein: CASSEGTSGAQTQYF. The chain combines TRBV5-1 with TRBJ2-5; 13 bases match TRBD2. The CDR3 is made up of 15 amino acids. In germline, CDR1 is SGHRS, CDR2 YFSETQ. V shed 4 bases and J 6 bases; nucleotides not matched to a gene: 6.

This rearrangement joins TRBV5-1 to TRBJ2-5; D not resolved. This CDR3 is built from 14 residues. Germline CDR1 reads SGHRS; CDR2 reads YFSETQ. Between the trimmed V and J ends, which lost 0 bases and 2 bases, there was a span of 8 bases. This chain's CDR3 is CASSLAGRQETQYF. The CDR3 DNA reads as TGCGCCAGCAGCTTGGCAGGCAGACAAGAGACCCAGTACTTC.

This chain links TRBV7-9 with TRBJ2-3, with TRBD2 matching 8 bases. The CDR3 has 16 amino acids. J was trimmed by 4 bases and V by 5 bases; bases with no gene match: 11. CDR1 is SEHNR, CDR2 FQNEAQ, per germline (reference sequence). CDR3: CASSPWRGGIADTQYF. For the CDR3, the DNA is TGTGCCAGCAGCCCATGGCGCGGGGGGATCGCAGATACGCAGTATTTT.

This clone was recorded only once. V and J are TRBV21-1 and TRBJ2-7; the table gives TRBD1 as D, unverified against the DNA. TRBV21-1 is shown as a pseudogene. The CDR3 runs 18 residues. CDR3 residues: CASSSQVGHTVISYEQYF. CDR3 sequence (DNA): TGTGCCAGCAGCAGCCAGGTGGGACACACCGTAATCTCCTACGAGCAGTACTTC.

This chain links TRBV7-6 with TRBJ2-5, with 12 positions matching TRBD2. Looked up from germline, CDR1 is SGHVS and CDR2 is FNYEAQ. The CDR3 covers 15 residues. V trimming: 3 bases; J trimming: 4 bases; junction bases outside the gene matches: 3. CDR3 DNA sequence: TGTGCCAGCAGCTTGGGGACTAGCGGGCTAGAGACCCAGTACTTC. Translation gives CASSLGTSGLETQYF.

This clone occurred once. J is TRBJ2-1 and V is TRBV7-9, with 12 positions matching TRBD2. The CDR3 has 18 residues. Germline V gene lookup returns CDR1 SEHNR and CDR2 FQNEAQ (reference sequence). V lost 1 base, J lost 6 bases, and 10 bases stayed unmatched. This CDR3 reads CASSLDLRLAGGFNEQFF. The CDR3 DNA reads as TGTGCCAGCAGCTTAGACCTGCGTCTAGCGGGGGGGTTCAATGAGCAGTTCTTC.

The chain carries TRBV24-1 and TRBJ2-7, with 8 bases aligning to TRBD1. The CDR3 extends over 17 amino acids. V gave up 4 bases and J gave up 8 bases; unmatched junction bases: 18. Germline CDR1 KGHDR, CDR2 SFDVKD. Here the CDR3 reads CATSEGQAYTAYPQQYF. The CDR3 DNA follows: TGTGCCACCAGTGAGGGACAGGCTTATACCGCATACCCCCAGCAGTACTTC.

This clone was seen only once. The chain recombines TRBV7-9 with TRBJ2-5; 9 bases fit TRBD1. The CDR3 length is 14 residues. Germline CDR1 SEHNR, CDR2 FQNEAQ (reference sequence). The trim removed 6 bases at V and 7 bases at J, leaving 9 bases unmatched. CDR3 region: CASRSGQGSWTQYF. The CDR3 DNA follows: TGTGCCAGCAGATCCGGACAGGGGAGTTGGACCCAGTACTTC.

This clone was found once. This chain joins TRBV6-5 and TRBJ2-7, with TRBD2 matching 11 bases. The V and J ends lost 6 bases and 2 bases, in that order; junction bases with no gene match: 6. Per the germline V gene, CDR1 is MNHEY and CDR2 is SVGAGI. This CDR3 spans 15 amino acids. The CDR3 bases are TGTGCCAGCAGCATTACTAGCGGGGGAACCTACGAGCAGTACTTC. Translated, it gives CASSITSGGTYEQYF.

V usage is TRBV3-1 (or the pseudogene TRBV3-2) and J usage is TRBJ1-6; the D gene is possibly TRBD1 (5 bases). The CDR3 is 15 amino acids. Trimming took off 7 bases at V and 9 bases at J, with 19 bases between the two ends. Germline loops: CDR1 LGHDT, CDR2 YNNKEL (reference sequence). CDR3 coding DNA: TGTGCCAGCACTCTTAGACAGTCGGGGGGTTCACCCCTCCACTTT. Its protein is CASTLRQSGGSPLHF.

The CDR3 bases are TGTGCCAGCAGCTTAGCAAGGGGAAAAGATTCTACGCAGTATTTT. It yields the protein CASSLARGKDSTQYF. The chain has TRBV7-2 and TRBJ2-3, with D possibly matching TRBD1 (5 bases). The CDR3 runs 15 residues. Per the germline V gene, CDR1 is SGHTA and CDR2 is FQGNSA. The germline V and J ends were trimmed by 0 bases and 8 bases, with 15 bases remaining between them. Complete variable domain (other parts from reference TRBV7-2 and TRBJ2-3): GAGVSQSPSNKVTEKGKDVELRCDPISGHTALYWYRQSLGQGLEFLIYFQGNSAPDKSGLPSDRFSAERTGGSVSTLTIQRTQQEDSAVYLCASSLARGKDSTQYFGPGTRLTVL.

The CDR3 reads CASSLNRGGGNTIYF. The DNA for the CDR3 is TGTGCCAGCAGCTTGAACAGGGGTGGAGGAAACACCATATATTTT. V gene TRBV7-2 combines with J gene TRBJ1-3; 7 bases are shared with TRBD1. The CDR3 is 15 amino acids. The V and J ends lost 3 bases and 4 bases, in that order; junction bases with no gene match: 6. Germline lookup yields CDR1 SGHTA and CDR2 FQGNSA.

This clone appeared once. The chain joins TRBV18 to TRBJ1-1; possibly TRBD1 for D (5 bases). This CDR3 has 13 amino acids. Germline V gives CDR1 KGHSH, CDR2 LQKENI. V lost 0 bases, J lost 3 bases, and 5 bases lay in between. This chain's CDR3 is CASSPPGDTEAFF. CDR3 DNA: TGTGCCAGCTCACCACCAGGGGACACTGAAGCTTTCTTT.

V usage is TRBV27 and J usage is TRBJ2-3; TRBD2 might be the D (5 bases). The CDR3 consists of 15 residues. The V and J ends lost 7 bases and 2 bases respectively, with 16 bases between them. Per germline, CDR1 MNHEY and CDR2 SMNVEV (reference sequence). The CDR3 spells CASKRPRDYTDTQYF. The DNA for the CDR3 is TGTGCCAGCAAAAGACCCCGCGACTACACAGATACGCAGTATTTT.

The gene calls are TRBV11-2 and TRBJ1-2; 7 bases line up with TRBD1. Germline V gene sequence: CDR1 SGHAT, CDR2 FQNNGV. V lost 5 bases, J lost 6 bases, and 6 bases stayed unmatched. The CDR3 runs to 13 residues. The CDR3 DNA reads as TGTGCCAGCAGCCAATCAGGGGGGAATGGCTACACCTTC. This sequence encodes CASSQSGGNGYTF.